This is a list of T cell receptor beta chains from one sample in a study of tumor-infiltrating lymphocytes in primary liver carcinoma. TCRdb reprocessed the multiplex PCR reads via MiXCR and lists one record per CDR3 protein. The sample lists 50,000 or so distinct CDR3 sequences, 70% to 80% occurring once. The source material was liver tumor tissue from sampling region 5. These receptors were obtained from a man aged 35 to 55 with primary liver carcinoma and hepatitis B virus infection. Each CDR3 is given with its conserved first and last residue. The D gene is left open where the match is weak. Not all rows give a size; the values are once, few, many and, for expanded clones, a class.

j_call d_call clone_size v_call cdr3_aa cdr3_nt
TRBJ2-7 - - TRBV29-1 CGVEDSGGSSYGQYF TGCGGCGTTGAAGATTCAGGAGGGAGCTCCTACGGGCAGTACTTC
TRBJ2-2 - - TRBV29-1 CSMPVGSGELFF TGCAGCATGCCTGTGGGGAGCGGGGAGCTGTTTTTT
TRBJ2-1 - - TRBV5-4 CANSPSGRQDEQFF TGTGCCAACAGCCCCTCGGGGCGGCAGGATGAGCAGTTCTTC
TRBJ2-3 - - TRBV11-1 CASSSGGSSVGGRIDTQYF TGTGCCAGCAGCTCTGGGGGAAGCTCCGTTGGAGGCCGCATAGATACGCAGTATTTT
TRBJ1-2 - - TRBV6-6 CASRGHDYNYGYTF TGTGCCAGCAGGGGACACGACTATAACTATGGCTACACCTTC
TRBJ2-2 TRBD2 once TRBV4-1 CASSQDPKRGANGELFF TGCGCCAGCAGCCAAGACCCTAAGCGGGGGGCAAACGGGGAGCTGTTTTTT
TRBJ1-5 - - TRBV18 CASSLQGDQPQHF TGTGCCAGCTCACTACAGGGAGATCAGCCCCAGCATTTT
TRBJ2-1 - - TRBV11-1 CAGSAEGPNEQFF TGTGCCGGTAGCGCGGAAGGGCCGAATGAGCAGTTCTTC
TRBJ1-5 - - TRBV11-2 CASSLKGGLTNQPRHF TGTGCCAGCAGTCTAAAAGGGGGACTGACAAATCAGCCCCGGCATTTT
TRBJ2-7 - once TRBV10-3 CVISALVQPVRRAYEQYF TGTGTCATCAGTGCGTTGGTCCAGCCGGTCCGTAGAGCCTACGAGCAGTACTTC
TRBJ1-1 - - TRBV12-3/TRBV12-4 CAISSSDSNIEAFF TGTGCCATCAGCTCTAGTGACAGCAACATTGAAGCTTTCTTT
TRBJ1-2 - few TRBV10-2 CASNEQGANYGYTF TGCGCCAGCAATGAACAGGGTGCAAACTATGGCTACACCTTC
TRBJ2-3 TRBD1 many TRBV5-1 CASSGTGEGTDTQYF TGCGCCAGCAGCGGGACAGGGGAGGGCACAGATACGCAGTATTTT
TRBJ2-5 - - TRBV11-2 CASSLGVAFQLQEAQYF TGTGCCAGCAGCTTAGGGGTCGCTTTCCAACTCCAAGAGGCCCAGTACTTC
TRBJ2-4 - few TRBV11-1 CASSSSGRGASKSIQYF TGTGCCAGCAGCTCTTCGGGACGGGGAGCATCAAAAAGCATTCAGTACTTC
TRBJ2-7 - - TRBV7-2 CASSQGASGPSYEQYF TGTGCCAGCAGCCAAGGGGCGTCCGGTCCCTCCTACGAGCAGTACTTC
TRBJ2-5 - once TRBV29-1 CRGIDSGESQYF TGCAGAGGTATCGACAGTGGAGAGAGCCAGTACTTC